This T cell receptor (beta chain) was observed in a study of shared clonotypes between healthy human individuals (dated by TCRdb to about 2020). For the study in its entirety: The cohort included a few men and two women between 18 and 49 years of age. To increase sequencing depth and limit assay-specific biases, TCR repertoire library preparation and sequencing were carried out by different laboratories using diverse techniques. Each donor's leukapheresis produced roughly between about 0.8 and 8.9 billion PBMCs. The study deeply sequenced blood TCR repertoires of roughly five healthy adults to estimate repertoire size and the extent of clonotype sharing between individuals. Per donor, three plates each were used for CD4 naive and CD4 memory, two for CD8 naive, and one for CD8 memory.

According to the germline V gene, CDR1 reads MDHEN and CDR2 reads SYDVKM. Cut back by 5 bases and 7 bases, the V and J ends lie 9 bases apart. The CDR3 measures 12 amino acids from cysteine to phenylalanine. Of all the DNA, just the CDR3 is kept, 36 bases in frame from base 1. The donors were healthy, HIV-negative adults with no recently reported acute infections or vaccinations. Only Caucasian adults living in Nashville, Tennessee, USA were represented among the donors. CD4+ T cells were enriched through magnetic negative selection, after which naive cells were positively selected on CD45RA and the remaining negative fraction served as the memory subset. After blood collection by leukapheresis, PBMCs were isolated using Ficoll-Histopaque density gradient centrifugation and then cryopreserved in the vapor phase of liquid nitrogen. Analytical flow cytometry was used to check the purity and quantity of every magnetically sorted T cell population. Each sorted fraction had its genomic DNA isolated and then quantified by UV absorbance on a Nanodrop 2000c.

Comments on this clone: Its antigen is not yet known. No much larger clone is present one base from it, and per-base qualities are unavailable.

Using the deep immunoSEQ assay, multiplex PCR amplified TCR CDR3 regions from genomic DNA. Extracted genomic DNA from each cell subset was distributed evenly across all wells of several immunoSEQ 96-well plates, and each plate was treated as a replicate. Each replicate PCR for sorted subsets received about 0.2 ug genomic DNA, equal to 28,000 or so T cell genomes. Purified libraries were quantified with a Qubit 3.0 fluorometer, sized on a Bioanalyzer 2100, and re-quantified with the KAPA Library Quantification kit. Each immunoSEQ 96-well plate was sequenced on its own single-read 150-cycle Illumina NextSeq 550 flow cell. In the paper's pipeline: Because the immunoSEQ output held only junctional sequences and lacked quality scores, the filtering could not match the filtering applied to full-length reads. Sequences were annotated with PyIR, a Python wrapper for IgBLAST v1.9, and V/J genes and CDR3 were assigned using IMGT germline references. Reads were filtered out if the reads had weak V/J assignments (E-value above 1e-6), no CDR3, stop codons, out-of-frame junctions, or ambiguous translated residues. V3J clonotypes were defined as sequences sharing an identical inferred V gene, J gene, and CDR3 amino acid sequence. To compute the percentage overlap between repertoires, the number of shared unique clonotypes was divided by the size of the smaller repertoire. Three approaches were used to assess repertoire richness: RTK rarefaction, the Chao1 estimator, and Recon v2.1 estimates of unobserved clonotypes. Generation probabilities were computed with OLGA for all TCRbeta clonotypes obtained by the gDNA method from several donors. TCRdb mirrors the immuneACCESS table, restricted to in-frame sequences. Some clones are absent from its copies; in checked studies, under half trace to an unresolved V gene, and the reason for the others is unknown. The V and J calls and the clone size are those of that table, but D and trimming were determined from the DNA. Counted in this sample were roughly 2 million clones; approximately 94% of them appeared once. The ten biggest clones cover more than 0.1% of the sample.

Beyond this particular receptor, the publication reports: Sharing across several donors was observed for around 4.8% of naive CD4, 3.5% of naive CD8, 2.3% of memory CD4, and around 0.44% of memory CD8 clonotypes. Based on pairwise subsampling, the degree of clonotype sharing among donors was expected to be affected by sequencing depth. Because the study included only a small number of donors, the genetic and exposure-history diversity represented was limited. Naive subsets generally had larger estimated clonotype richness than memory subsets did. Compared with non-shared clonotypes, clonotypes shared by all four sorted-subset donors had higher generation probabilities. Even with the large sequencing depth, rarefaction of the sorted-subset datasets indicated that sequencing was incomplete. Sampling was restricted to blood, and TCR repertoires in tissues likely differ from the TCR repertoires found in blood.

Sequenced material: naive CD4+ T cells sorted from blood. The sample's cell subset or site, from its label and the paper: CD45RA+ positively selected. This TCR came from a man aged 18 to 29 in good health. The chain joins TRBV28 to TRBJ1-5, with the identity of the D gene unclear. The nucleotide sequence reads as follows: TGTGCCAGCAGTGGGGTGTACCAGCCCCAGCATTTT. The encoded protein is CASSGVYQPQHF.